Listed below are T cell receptor beta chains from one sample, sequenced in a study of blood T cell repertoires in COVID-19. Clones were read by immunoSEQ multiplex PCR, and TCRdb kept only the in-frame ones, dropping some. Altogether about 480,000 clones are present, more than 85% being singletons, with the ten largest covering roughly 8%. The sequencing input was PBMCs or T cells enriched from blood (not recorded which). The receptors derive from a woman in her fifties or sixties who had recovered from COVID-19. Both conserved end residues are trimmed from each CDR3.

V gene | CDR3 protein
TRBV7-2 | ASSKLQGTGNTIY
TRBV11-2 | ASSFSTGGEDTQY
TRBV19 | ASSTSWGAGANVLT
TRBV20-1 | SASRQGLDYNSPLH
TRBV10-3 | ATFPTSGTYEQY
TRBV7-6 | ASSGTQGYSEQF
TRBV3-1/TRBV3-2 | ASSQGAWGYT
TRBV19 | ASRGGTANTEAF
TRBV19 | ASSLPGQGHSPLH
TRBV9 | ASSVLQGYNSPLH
TRBV2 | ASNTDQETQY
TRBV5-4 | ASSLEMSGGASGTEQY
TRBV5-8 | ASSLWRDTIY
TRBV5-4 | ASSGGVRLSDTQY
TRBV5-1 | ASSLIQGPNSPLH
TRBV2 | ASSDEGLAAVETQY
TRBV5-1 | ASSWRGQSTDTQY
TRBV30 | AWGAGSGNTIY
TRBV5-1 | ASSTTGGSGTEAF
TRBV3-1/TRBV3-2 | ASSHTGQGIRGGYT
TRBV27 | ASRQQGDYNEQF
TRBV30 | AWRSRLPSPYNEQF
TRBV4-1 | ASSLGPYPLNSGANVLT
TRBV3-1/TRBV3-2 | ASNRGSWGGGEQF
TRBV24-1 | ATSEGTSGPADTQY
TRBV5-4 | ASSPNPGTGGPFTDTQY
TRBV5-4 | ASSLQGASTNGYT
TRBV3-1/TRBV3-2 | ASSQSLDTQY